The 9 T cell receptor beta chains reported below all come from one sample, sequenced in a study of blood T cell repertoires in COVID-19. Profiled with immunoSEQ multiplex PCR; TCRdb holds only in-frame clones, not every one. Of a few hundred thousand clones listed, around 90% are singletons. The sequenced sample consisted of peripheral blood. These TCRs come from a woman aged 55-75 years with COVID-19, enrolled during active disease.

V usage is TRBV7-2 and J usage is TRBJ2-5, with a tentative D call TRBD2 (7 bases). Trimming took 0 bases from V and 5 from J, leaving 13 bases between them. CDR3 length: 15 amino acids. Looked up from germline, CDR1 is SGHTA and CDR2 is FQGNSA. The CDR3 spells CASSLAGGHSETQYF. As DNA, the CDR3 is TGTGCCAGCAGCTTAGCGGGGGGGCATTCTGAGACCCAGTACTTC.

The CDR3 coding sequence is TGTGCCTGGAGGGACAGGGCGGGAGAAAAACTGTTTTTT. It specifies CAWRDRAGEKLFF. This chain joins TRBV30 and TRBJ1-4; 8 positions match TRBD1. Looked up from germline, CDR1 is GTSNPN and CDR2 is SVGIG (reference sequence). V was pared by 3 bases and J by 8 bases, with 5 bases of the junction left unmatched. The CDR3 has 13 residues.

The chain uses TRBV29-1 and TRBJ1-1; no clear D. Trimming pared 7 bases from V and 11 bases from J, leaving 20 bases between. In germline, CDR1 is SQVTM, CDR2 ANQGSEA. This CDR3 contains 12 residues. Here the CDR3 reads CSAETQIPRAFF. Here the CDR3 DNA reads TGCAGCGCTGAGACACAGATCCCCCGGGCTTTCTTT.

Written as DNA, the CDR3 is TGCGCCAGCAGCCCGGTCAGGGCGAACACCGGGGAGCTGTTTTTT. Translated: CASSPVRANTGELFF. The chain employs TRBV5-1 and TRBJ2-2; TRBD1 is a possible D gene (5 bases). Germline V CDR1 and CDR2: SGHRS, YFSETQ. The V end lost 4 bases, the J end lost 0 bases, and 10 bases lay between the germline ends. This CDR3 is built from 15 residues.

The rearrangement joins TRBV7-3 to TRBJ2-7, with 7 bases that match TRBD1. Per the germline V gene, CDR1 is SGHTA and CDR2 is FQGTGA. The CDR3 has 13 residues. Losses at the gene ends were 5 bases for V and 4 bases for J; bases not matched to a gene: 5. CDR3: CASSINRGYEQYF. The CDR3 nucleotides read TGTGCCAGCAGCATAAACAGGGGTTACGAGCAGTACTTC.

The V gene is TRBV7-2, the J gene TRBJ2-3; 7 bases map to TRBD2. Germline V gene data show CDR1 as SGHTA and CDR2 as FQGNSA. V shed 1 base, J shed 0 bases, and the junction held 4 bases outside the gene matches. The CDR3 spans 16 residues. CDR3 protein: CASSLGLAVSTDTQYF. CDR3 coding DNA: TGTGCCAGCAGCTTAGGCCTAGCGGTTAGCACAGATACGCAGTATTTT.

This chain joins TRBV30 and TRBJ2-2; perhaps TRBD1 as D (5 bases). The V end lost 0 bases, the J end lost 4 bases, and 15 bases lay between the germline ends. The CDR3 loop spans 16 amino acids. Germline loops: CDR1 GTSNPN, CDR2 SVGIG (reference sequence). This chain's CDR3 is CAWSVPGQGGTGELFF. DNA for the CDR3: TGTGCCTGGAGTGTCCCGGGTCAGGGCGGCACCGGGGAGCTGTTTTTT.

The rearrangement joins TRBV4-1 to TRBJ2-3, with 9 bases identical to TRBD2. The CDR3 is made up of 18 amino acids. V was clipped by 0 bases and J by 3 bases; unmatched bases: 10. Germline CDR1 reads MGHRA; CDR2 reads YSYEKL. In DNA form, the CDR3 reads TGCGCCAGCAGCCAAGAGGCGGGGGGGCAGGTTTGGACAGATACGCAGTATTTT. Residues: CASSQEAGGQVWTDTQYF.

The V gene is TRBV11-2, the J gene TRBJ1-2; D is undetermined. This CDR3 region has 13 residues. V lost 1 base and J lost 7, with 10 bases in between. Germline CDR1 SGHAT, CDR2 FQNNGV. CDR3 region: CASSLAGPGGYTF. CDR3 nucleotide sequence: TGTGCCAGCAGCTTAGCTGGGCCCGGTGGCTACACCTTC.